Listed here is a single T cell receptor beta chain. Sample-barcoded 5' priming and a J-beta primer mix drove a second PCR of about 6 to 12 cycles. TCRdb recomputed calls from the 5' RACE reads with MiXCR, one row per CDR3 protein. The table includes roughly 570,000 distinct CDR3 sequences, approximately 27% detected once. This CDR3 is built from 12 residues. V lost 4 bases and J 7 bases, leaving 12 bases between the germline ends. The germline gives CDR1 SGHRS, CDR2 YFSETQ. This sample was included in a study of blood T cells in healthy people across ages. J is TRBJ2-7 and V is TRBV5-1; D ambiguous. Specimen: blood. This receptor was obtained from a woman in her 70s in good health. CDR3 sequence reads: CASSRKGREQYF. Here the CDR3 DNA reads TGCGCCAGCAGCCGGAAGGGCAGAGAGCAGTACTTC.